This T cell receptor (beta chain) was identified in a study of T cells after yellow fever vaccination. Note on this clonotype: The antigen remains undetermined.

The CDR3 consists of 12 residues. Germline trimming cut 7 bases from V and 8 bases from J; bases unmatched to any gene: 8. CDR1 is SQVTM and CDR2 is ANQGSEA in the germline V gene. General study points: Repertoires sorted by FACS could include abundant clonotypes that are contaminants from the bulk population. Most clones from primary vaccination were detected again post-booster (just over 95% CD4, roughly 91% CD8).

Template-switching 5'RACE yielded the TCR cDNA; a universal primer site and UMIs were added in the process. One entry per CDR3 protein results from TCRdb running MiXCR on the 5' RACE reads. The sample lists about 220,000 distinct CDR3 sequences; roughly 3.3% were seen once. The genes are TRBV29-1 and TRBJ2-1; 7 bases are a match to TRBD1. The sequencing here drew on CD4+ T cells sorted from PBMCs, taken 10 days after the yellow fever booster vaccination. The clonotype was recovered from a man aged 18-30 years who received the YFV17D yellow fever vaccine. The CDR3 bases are TGCAGCGCGAGATCAGGGGGTTATGAGCAGTTCTTC. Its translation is CSARSGGYEQFF.